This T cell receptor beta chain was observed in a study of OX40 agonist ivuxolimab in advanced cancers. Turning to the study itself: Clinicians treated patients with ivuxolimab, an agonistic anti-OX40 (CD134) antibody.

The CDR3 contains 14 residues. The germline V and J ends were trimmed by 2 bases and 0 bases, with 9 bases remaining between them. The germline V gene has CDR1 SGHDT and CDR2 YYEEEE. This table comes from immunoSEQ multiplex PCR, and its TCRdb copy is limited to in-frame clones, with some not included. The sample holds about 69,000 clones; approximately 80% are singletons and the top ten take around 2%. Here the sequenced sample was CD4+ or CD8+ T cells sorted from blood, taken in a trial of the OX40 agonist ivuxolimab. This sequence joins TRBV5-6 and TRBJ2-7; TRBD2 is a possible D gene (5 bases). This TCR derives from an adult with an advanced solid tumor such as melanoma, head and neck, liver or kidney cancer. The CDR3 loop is CASSFLGSSYEQYF. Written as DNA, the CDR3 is TGTGCCAGCAGCTTCCTAGGGAGCTCCTACGAGCAGTACTTC. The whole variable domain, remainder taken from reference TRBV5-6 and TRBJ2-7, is DAGVTQSPTHLIKTRGQQVTLRCSPKSGHDTVSWYQQALGQGPQFIFQYYEEEERQRGNFPDRFSGHQFPNYSSELNVNALLLGDSALYLCASSFLGSSYEQYFGPGTRLTVT.